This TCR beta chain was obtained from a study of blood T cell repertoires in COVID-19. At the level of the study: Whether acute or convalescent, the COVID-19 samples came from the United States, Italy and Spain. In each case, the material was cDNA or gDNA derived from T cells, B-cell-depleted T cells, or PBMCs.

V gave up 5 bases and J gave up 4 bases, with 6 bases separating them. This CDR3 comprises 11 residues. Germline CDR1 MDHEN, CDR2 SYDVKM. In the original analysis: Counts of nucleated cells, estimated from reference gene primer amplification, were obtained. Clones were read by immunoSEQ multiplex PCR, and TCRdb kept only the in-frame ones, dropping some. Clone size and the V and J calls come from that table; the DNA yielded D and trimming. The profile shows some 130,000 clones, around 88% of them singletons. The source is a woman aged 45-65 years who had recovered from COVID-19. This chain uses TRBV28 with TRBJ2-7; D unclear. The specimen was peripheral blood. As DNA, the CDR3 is TGTGCCAGCAGTCGTTATTACGAGCAGTACTTC. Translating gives CASSRYYEQYF.